This entry lists 12 T cell receptor beta chains sequenced from one sample in a study of T cell repertoires in cytomegalovirus infection (dated by TCRdb to between 2017 and 2020). What this sample's treatment or condition label stands for: in vitro stimulation with specific CMV peptide epitopes to enrich CMV-specific T cells. The sequencing machine was an Illumina HiSeq 1500. The raw public data were reprocessed by TCRdb itself: fastp quality trimming at Q25, MiXCR clonotype calling, in-frame beta chains only. Here each entry gathers all rows of one CDR3 protein and keeps the most common genes and DNA. This sample has approximately 910,000 distinct CDR3 sequences in its table, and approximately 32% of those were observed once. The top ten hold roughly 12% of the sample. For these receptors, no antigen is known. This material consisted of cultured CD8+ T cells from PBMCs, taken from culture after CMV antigen stimulation. Receptor source: a human donor in good health (CMV status not recorded). Some clones in this sample may be carry-over from other donors' samples.

The chain recombines TRBV6-2 or TRBV6-3 with TRBJ2-7; TRBD2 might be the D (6 bases). The CDR3 runs to 13 residues. Germline V gene data show CDR1 as MNHEY and CDR2 as SVGEGT. Trimming took 7 bases from V and 1 from J, leaving 11 bases between them. The chain's CDR3 is CASKIGGSYEQYV. Here the CDR3 DNA reads TGTGCCAGCAAGATTGGAGGGTCCTACGAGCAGTACGTC.

The rearrangement joins TRBV6-5 to TRBJ1-4; 9 positions match TRBD1. CDR1 MNHEY and CDR2 SVGAGI come from the germline V gene. Unmatched junction bases numbered 8, after V lost 2 bases and J lost 7 bases. The CDR3 contains 16 residues. This chain's CDR3 is CASSYGGGTGFEKLFF. For the CDR3, the DNA is TGTGCCAGCAGTTACGGCGGCGGGACAGGGTTTGAAAAACTGTTTTTT.

V and J are TRBV20-1 and TRBJ2-3; TRBD2 agrees at 9 bases. The CDR3 consists of 17 residues. Germline V gene data show CDR1 as DFQATT and CDR2 as SNEGSKA (reference sequence). V lost 6 bases and J lost 2; bases outside the gene matches: 15. The CDR3 here is CSAGGLAGPPHTDTQYF. The CDR3 DNA follows: TGCAGTGCAGGGGGGCTAGCGGGGCCCCCCCACACAGATACGCAGTATTTT.

The gene calls are TRBV6-5 and TRBJ1-2; 8 nucleotides agree with TRBD1. The V segment lost 0 bases and the J segment 3 bases; nucleotides outside the gene matches: 3. In germline, CDR1 is MNHEY, CDR2 SVGAGI. This CDR3 has 15 residues. The CDR3 sequence: CASSYSMGQDYGYTF. The CDR3 DNA follows: TGTGCCAGCAGTTACTCGATGGGACAGGACTATGGCTACACCTTC.

This sequence joins TRBV27 and TRBJ1-4; D remains unclear. V was shortened by 2 bases and J by 8 bases, with 12 bases between the two germline ends. Germline V gene lookup returns CDR1 MNHEY and CDR2 SMNVEV (reference sequence). This CDR3 spans 14 amino acids. The CDR3 region has the DNA TGTGCCAGCAGTTTAGGTCGTGGTCGGGAAAAACTGTTTTTT. Translating gives CASSLGRGREKLFF. The full variable domain, rest sourced from reference TRBV27 and TRBJ1-4, is EAQVTQNPRYLITVTGKKLTVTCSQNMNHEYMSWYRQDPGLGLRQIYYSMNVEVTDKGDVPEGYKVSRKEKRNFPLILESPSPNQTSLYFCASSLGRGREKLFFGSGTQLSVL.

This clonotype appeared a single time. The rearrangement joins TRBV29-1 to TRBJ1-6; 11 bases line up with TRBD1. The CDR3 runs 14 residues. CDR1 and CDR2 (germline): SQVTM, ANQGSEA. V lost 5 bases to trimming and J lost 6 bases; unmatched junction nucleotides: 3. CDR3 protein: CSVRTGGSNSPLHF. The DNA for the CDR3 is TGCAGCGTTAGGACAGGGGGCAGTAATTCACCCCTCCACTTT.

This chain connects TRBV19 to TRBJ2-2; 9 nucleotides agree with TRBD1. This CDR3 contains 15 residues. With V trimmed by 8 bases and J by 8 bases, 12 bases remained unmatched. The germline gives CDR1 LNHDA, CDR2 SQIVND (reference sequence). The CDR3: CASAPGQGFTGELFF. The CDR3 nucleotides read TGTGCCAGTGCCCCGGGACAGGGCTTTACAGGGGAGCTGTTTTTT.

CDR3 in amino acids: CASSQELAGFYEQYF. The CDR3 DNA reads TGTGCCAGCAGCCAAGAACTAGCGGGGTTCTACGAGCAGTACTTC. The rearrangement joins TRBV14 to TRBJ2-7; 10 bases align to TRBD2. This CDR3 comprises 15 residues. Germline CDR1 SGHDN, CDR2 FVKESK. With 0 bases clipped from V and 3 bases from J, the junction kept 2 bases outside the gene matches.

This sequence joins TRBV6-2 or TRBV6-3 and TRBJ1-5; tentatively, D is TRBD1 (6 bases). CDR1 MNHEY and CDR2 SVGEGT come from the germline V gene. Deletions cut 7 bases from V and 0 bases from J, with 13 bases between. The CDR3 is 15 residues long. The CDR3, as DNA: TGTGCCAGCAACCAGGGACACCTTAGCAATCAGCCCCAGCATTTT. Translating it yields CASNQGHLSNQPQHF.

This clonotype was observed a handful of times. The rearrangement uses TRBV2 and TRBJ2-3; 7 bases fit TRBD2. Germline V gives CDR1 SNHLY, CDR2 FYNNEI. V gave up 2 bases and J gave up 2 bases; unmatched junction bases: 7. The CDR3 has 16 amino acids. DNA for the CDR3: TGTGCCAGCAGTGAACCTCCGGGACTATTCACAGATACGCAGTATTTT. Protein: CASSEPPGLFTDTQYF.

This clonotype appeared a few times. The chain joins TRBV6-1 to TRBJ2-1; a weak D match, TRBD1 (6 bases). The V and J ends lost 10 bases and 7 bases respectively, with 14 bases between them. Germline lookup yields CDR1 MNHNS and CDR2 SASEGT. This CDR3 has 12 residues. The CDR3 coding sequence is TGTGCCACACTCGGACAGCTTAATGAGCAGTTCTTC. Translation: CATLGQLNEQFF.

This clonotype has ten or more counts. The V gene is TRBV6-5, the J gene TRBJ2-7, with D possibly being TRBD1 or TRBD2 (5 bases each). The CDR3 is 13 amino acids. V was trimmed by 2 bases and J by 1 base, leaving 6 bases between them. Looked up from germline, CDR1 is MNHEY and CDR2 is SVGAGI. The DNA for the CDR3 is TGTGCCAGCAGTTACGGGGGATCCTACGAGCAGTACTTC. Amino acids: CASSYGGSYEQYF.